A single sample gave rise to the 8 T cell receptor beta chains below, sequenced in a study of blood T cell repertoires in COVID-19 (dated by TCRdb to 2020 to 2021). The protocol used for the library was the immunoSEQ multiplex PCR assay. TCRdb took this table from immuneACCESS and kept in-frame rearrangements with V and J called. Such tables lack part of the clones; where checked against another copy, unresolved V genes explain under half of the gap, and the rest is unexplained. This sample is represented by about 440,000 clones; about nine tenths of them were singletons. The top ten clonotypes cover 0.6% of the sample. The sequencing sample was made of PBMCs or T cells enriched from blood (not recorded which). Receptor source: a young man who had recovered from COVID-19.

This chain connects TRBV5-5 to TRBJ2-7, with 7 nucleotides matching TRBD1. CDR1 and CDR2 from the germline V gene are SGHKS and YYEKEE (reference sequence). This CDR3 region has 16 residues. V gave up 0 bases and J gave up 5 bases; unmatched junction bases: 11. CDR3 DNA sequence: TGTGCCAGCAGCTTGGCCCCGACAGGGTCTTACCACGAGCAGTACTTC. It specifies CASSLAPTGSYHEQYF.

The chain has TRBV5-1 and TRBJ2-5; TRBD1 aligns across 11 bases. Germline-derived CDR1 and CDR2 are SGHRS and YFSETQ. This CDR3 spans 13 amino acids. V shed 3 bases and J 7 bases; nucleotides not matched to a gene: 2. The CDR3 region is CASSYGQGATQYF. Written as DNA, the CDR3 is TGCGCCAGCAGCTACGGACAGGGGGCGACCCAGTACTTC.

As DNA, the CDR3 is TGTGCCAGCAGTACCCCCACAGGGTCTTATTACGAGCAGTACTTC. Translation: CASSTPTGSYYEQYF. The chain couples TRBV28 to TRBJ2-7, with D perhaps matching TRBD1 (6 bases). V was pared by 5 bases and J by 4 bases, with 18 bases between. CDR3 length equals 15 residues. In germline, CDR1 is MDHEN, CDR2 SYDVKM.

In its sample, this clone was seen once. The chain couples TRBV7-3 to TRBJ2-1; TRBD2 matches 11 bases. CDR1 and CDR2 (germline): SGHTA, FQGTGA. The CDR3 consists of 18 residues. V dropped 1 base and J dropped 4; count of bases not matched to a gene: 9. Here the CDR3 reads CASSLNLGGLADYNEQFF. DNA of the CDR3: TGTGCCAGCAGCTTAAATTTGGGGGGACTAGCGGATTACAATGAGCAGTTCTTC.

V is TRBV7-6 and J is TRBJ1-1; D is possibly TRBD1 (5 bases). The CDR3 consists of 13 residues. CDR1 SGHVS and CDR2 FNYEAQ come from the germline V gene. Trimming removed 0 bases from V and 7 bases from J, with 9 bases in between. The CDR3 sequence: CASSLAGEGEAFF. The CDR3 DNA reads as TGTGCCAGCAGCTTAGCAGGGGAAGGTGAAGCTTTCTTT.

The CDR3 DNA is TGTGCCAGCAGTGATTTCGCAGGTGGGGAGACCCAGTACTTC. This translates into CASSDFAGGETQYF. The chain combines TRBV2 with TRBJ2-5; D remains ambiguous. V shed 3 bases and J shed 5 bases, with 13 bases lying between them. Germline CDR1 is SNHLY and CDR2 is FYNNEI. The CDR3 spans 14 residues.

This clone was detected only once. The chain couples TRBV9 to TRBJ1-1, with a possible D match to TRBD1 (5 bases). Trimming shortened V by 0 bases and J by 1 base, and 10 bases separated the two germline ends. Germline CDR1 is SGDLS and CDR2 is YYNGEE. This CDR3 has 15 amino acids. CDR3 amino acids: CASSVVGGGNTEAFF. DNA for the CDR3: TGTGCCAGCAGCGTAGTGGGGGGAGGGAACACTGAAGCTTTCTTT.

This clone occurred a few times. The V and J genes are TRBV7-3 and TRBJ2-5, with 8 bases lining up with TRBD2. The CDR3 extends over 17 amino acids. V was clipped by 5 bases and J by 4 bases; unmatched bases: 15. The V gene's germline CDR1 is SGHTA and CDR2 FQGTGA. CDR3 amino acids: CASSPGTRGVGRETQYF. The CDR3 DNA sequence: TGTGCCAGCAGCCCAGGGACTAGAGGCGTAGGTAGAGAGACCCAGTACTTC.